Each of the 21 T cell receptor beta chains below was sequenced from the same sample in a study of technical replicates of blood from several donors (dated 2017 in TCRdb). The receptor library was made with the immunoSEQ multiplex PCR assay. What TCRdb holds here is the immuneACCESS table cut down to in-frame rearrangements. Part of the clones is not present; checked against another copy, under half of the missing clones reflect an unresolved V gene, and the others are unexplained. In all, the sample holds about 82,000 clones, and over 90% of those were seen once. The biggest ten clones account for 0.39% of the sample. What was sequenced was T cells isolated from PBMCs. Receptors were obtained from a human donor in good health.

The CDR3 here is CAIRQGQGREQYF. Here the CDR3 DNA reads TGTGCCATCAGACAAGGACAGGGTCGCGAGCAGTACTTC. This chain connects TRBV10-3 to TRBJ2-7, with 8 bases aligning to TRBD1. The CDR3 is 13 residues long. The J segment lost 6 bases and the V segment lost 6 bases, leaving 7 bases of the junction unmatched. CDR1 and CDR2 from the germline V gene are ENHRY and SYGVKD.

This clone was seen just once. CDR3 nucleotide sequence: TGCAGCGTTGGGACTGCCGGAGGGGAAAAACTGTTTTTT. Translated: CSVGTAGGEKLFF. This chain uses TRBV29-1 with TRBJ1-4; D is unresolved. The CDR3 runs 13 residues. V was pared by 4 bases and J by 8 bases, with 14 bases between. The germline V gene encodes CDR1 SQVTM and CDR2 ANQGSEA.

The chain carries TRBV28 and TRBJ2-7; TRBD1 is a possible D gene (6 bases). The CDR3 has 13 residues. V shed 3 bases and J shed 5 bases, with 11 bases lying between them. The germline gives CDR1 MDHEN, CDR2 SYDVKM. CDR3 coding DNA: TGTGCCAGCAGTTTGTCAGGGGCTGACGAGCAGTACTTC. As protein: CASSLSGADEQYF.

This clone was picked up one time. The J gene is TRBJ2-5, the V gene TRBV7-9; perhaps TRBD2 as D (7 bases). V gave up 5 bases and J gave up 4 bases, with 14 bases separating them. Germline V gives CDR1 SEHNR, CDR2 FQNEAQ (reference sequence). The CDR3 consists of 14 residues. The CDR3 here is CASSPRGGRETQYF. The CDR3 bases are TGTGCCAGCAGCCCGAGGGGGGGACGAGAGACCCAGTACTTC.

This clone has a single count. The chain recombines TRBV19 with TRBJ2-1; 11 bases map to TRBD2. This CDR3 has 13 residues. J was trimmed by 7 bases and V by 7 bases; bases with no gene match: 3. Germline-derived CDR1 and CDR2 are LNHDA and SQIVND (reference sequence). The CDR3 region is CASTVAGGNEQFF. The DNA of the CDR3 is TGTGCCAGTACCGTAGCGGGAGGGAATGAGCAGTTCTTC. The full variable domain, rest sourced from reference TRBV19 and TRBJ2-1, is DGGITQSPKYLFRKEGQNVTLSCEQNLNHDAMYWYRQDPGQGLRLIYYSQIVNDFQKGDIAEGYSVSREKKESFPLTVTSAQKNPTAFYLCASTVAGGNEQFFGPGTRLTVL.

The gene calls are TRBV10-1 and TRBJ2-7, with TRBD1 identical over 7 bases. Germline V gene sequence: CDR1 WNHNN, CDR2 SYGVQD (reference sequence). This CDR3 spans 13 amino acids. The V segment lost 9 bases and the J segment 4 bases; nucleotides outside the gene matches: 9. The CDR3 sequence: CASPGQKFYEQYF. The CDR3 nucleotides read TGCGCCAGTCCGGGACAGAAATTTTACGAGCAGTACTTC.

The table lists this clone with a count of one. The CDR3: CASSFSVVQPQHF. CDR3 bases: TGTGCCAGCAGTTTCTCGGTTGTTCAGCCCCAGCATTTT. The V call is TRBV27, the J call TRBJ1-5, with no clear D. The length of the CDR3 is 13 residues. V lost 3 bases, J lost 6 bases, and 9 bases lay in between. In germline, CDR1 is MNHEY, CDR2 SMNVEV (reference sequence).

The chain recombines TRBV27 with TRBJ2-7; possibly TRBD1 for D (6 bases). This CDR3 spans 15 amino acids. Trimming shortened V by 5 bases and J by 4 bases, and 18 bases separated the two germline ends. In germline, CDR1 is MNHEY, CDR2 SMNVEV (reference sequence). As DNA, the CDR3 is TGTGCCAGCAGTCCCGGTCGGCAGGGGTTGTACGAGCAGTACTTC. Protein: CASSPGRQGLYEQYF.

Here the CDR3 DNA reads TGTGCCAGCAGACAAACAGGGGAAACACCCTACGAGCAGTACTTC. This sequence encodes CASRQTGETPYEQYF. This chain links TRBV27 with TRBJ2-7; 7 nucleotides match TRBD1. CDR3 size: 15 residues. Germline V gene data show CDR1 as MNHEY and CDR2 as SMNVEV (reference sequence). Trimming removed 6 bases from V and 2 bases from J; junction bases left unmatched: 10.

This clone turned up a few times. The J gene is TRBJ1-1, the V gene TRBV9; D possibly corresponds to TRBD1 (6 bases). Trimming stripped 4 bases from V and 3 bases from J, with 19 bases between. Germline-derived CDR1 and CDR2 are SGDLS and YYNGEE. The CDR3 totals 16 residues. CDR3 in DNA: TGTGCCAGCAGCCCAAATGATGGGGGCGGTTACACTGAAGCTTTCTTT. It specifies CASSPNDGGGYTEAFF.

This clone showed up many times. The V call is TRBV7-2, the J call TRBJ2-7; possibly TRBD1 for D (6 bases). The germline V and J ends were trimmed by 5 bases and 5 bases, with 19 bases remaining between them. The CDR3 has 15 amino acids. CDR1 is SGHTA and CDR2 is FQGNSA in the germline V gene. CDR3 sequence: CASSVKQGTFHEQYF. CDR3 nucleotides: TGTGCCAGCAGCGTTAAACAGGGAACATTCCACGAGCAGTACTTC.

The chain couples TRBV7-9 to TRBJ2-1, with 12 bases aligning to TRBD2. Trimming at V came to 8 bases and at J to 9 bases, leaving 11 bases not matched to a gene. CDR1 and CDR2 from the germline V gene are SEHNR and FQNEAQ (reference sequence). There are 15 residues in the CDR3. The DNA for the CDR3 is TGTGCCAGCGGTCGACTAGCGGGAGTTAGTATTGAGCAGTTCTTC. It yields the protein CASGRLAGVSIEQFF. Combining the CDR3 with reference TRBV7-9 and TRBJ2-1 gives the whole variable domain DTGVSQNPRHKITKRGQNVTFRCDPISEHNRLYWYRQTLGQGPEFLTYFQNEAQLEKSRLLSDRFSAERPKGSFSTLEIQRTEQGDSAMYLCASGRLAGVSIEQFFGPGTRLTVL.

The rearrangement links TRBV6-5 to TRBJ2-5; 7 nucleotides line up with TRBD1. This CDR3 spans 13 amino acids. With 5 bases clipped from V and 4 bases from J, the junction kept 4 bases outside the gene matches. The germline CDR1 and CDR2 sequences are MNHEY and SVGAGI. For the CDR3, the DNA is TGTGCCAGCAGTCCTGACAGGGTAGAGACCCAGTACTTC. It is translated as CASSPDRVETQYF.

The V gene is TRBV9, the J gene TRBJ2-7; TRBD2 agrees at 10 bases. The CDR3 is 15 amino acids. Trimming at V came to 4 bases and at J to 5 bases, leaving 9 bases not matched to a gene. Germline V gene lookup returns CDR1 SGDLS and CDR2 YYNGEE. CDR3 residues: CASSPAGGLLNEQYF. The CDR3 DNA reads TGTGCCAGCAGCCCAGCGGGAGGGCTACTAAACGAGCAGTACTTC.

V gene TRBV19 combines with J gene TRBJ2-7; a possible D gene is TRBD2 (6 bases). V was shortened by 5 bases and J by 3 bases, with 17 bases between the two germline ends. This CDR3 is built from 15 residues. Germline loops: CDR1 LNHDA, CDR2 SQIVND (reference sequence). The CDR3 spells CASSVGGREIYEQYF. CDR3 nucleotides: TGTGCCAGTAGTGTGGGAGGTAGGGAGATCTACGAGCAGTACTTC.

The chain has TRBV6-5 and TRBJ1-2, with D possibly TRBD1 on 5 matching bases. V gave up 7 bases and J gave up 4 bases, with 13 bases separating them. Germline V CDR1 and CDR2: MNHEY, SVGAGI. The length of the CDR3 is 13 residues. CDR3 in amino acids: CASTLSRGYGYTF. The CDR3 DNA follows: TGTGCCAGCACCCTATCAAGGGGCTATGGCTACACCTTC.

The chain is built from TRBV9 and TRBJ2-1, with a weak D call TRBD2 (6 bases). The CDR3 is 13 amino acids. CDR1 and CDR2 from the germline V gene are SGDLS and YYNGEE. Between the trimmed V and J ends, which lost 7 bases and 3 bases, there was a span of 11 bases. The CDR3 sequence is CASGTPNYNEQFF. The CDR3 nucleotides read TGTGCCAGCGGGACTCCCAACTACAATGAGCAGTTCTTC.

In this sample, this clone turned up a few times. The chain uses TRBV14 and TRBJ1-5; 7 bases match TRBD1. The germline V gene encodes CDR1 SGHDN and CDR2 FVKESK. The CDR3 contains 14 residues. The J segment lost 3 bases and the V segment lost 4 bases, leaving 3 bases of the junction unmatched. In DNA form, the CDR3 reads TGTGCCAGCAGCCTTGGGACAGCCAATCAGCCCCAGCATTTT. Translating gives CASSLGTANQPQHF.

CDR3 amino acids: CASSTRGEEGTEAFF. CDR3 sequence (DNA): TGTGCCAGTAGTACTCGAGGGGAGGAAGGCACTGAAGCTTTCTTT. The V call is TRBV19, the J call TRBJ1-1; D perhaps matches TRBD1 (5 bases). Germline CDR1 reads LNHDA; CDR2 reads SQIVND (reference sequence). This CDR3 is 15 amino acids long. Deletions cut 4 bases from V and 4 bases from J, with 16 bases between.

The V gene is TRBV4-3, the J gene TRBJ2-3; unclear D gene. The germline V gene has CDR1 LGHNA and CDR2 YSLEER. This CDR3 has 13 amino acids. Trimming left V 1 base short and J 6 bases short, with 8 bases between. CDR3 bases: TGCGCCAGCAGCCAAGTACCCTACGATACGCAGTATTTT. Translation gives CASSQVPYDTQYF.

The J gene is TRBJ2-1, the V gene TRBV7-2; D is uncertain. V dropped 3 bases and J dropped 6 bases, with 3 bases sitting between them. Germline loops: CDR1 SGHTA, CDR2 FQGNSA. This CDR3 region has 11 residues. The CDR3 loop is CASSFVNEQFF. In nucleotides, the CDR3 is TGTGCCAGCAGCTTCGTCAATGAGCAGTTCTTC. The variable domain in full, with the rest retrieved from reference TRBV7-2 and TRBJ2-1, is GAGVSQSPSNKVTEKGKDVELRCDPISGHTALYWYRQSLGQGLEFLIYFQGNSAPDKSGLPSDRFSAERTGGSVSTLTIQRTQQEDSAVYLCASSFVNEQFFGPGTRLTVL.